The following is a T cell receptor (beta chain) sequence with its context. Its target is not known. This sample stems from a study of T cell responses to AZD1222 COVID-19 vaccine. Whole-study results and caveats: AZD1222 recipients seropositive at baseline numbered only 5 to 7. Spike regions recognized by vaccine-associated CD4 TCRs spanned the protein, led by 160-218 and 743-854.

Measured with immunoSEQ multiplex PCR; TCRdb has only the in-frame clones, and not every one. Of 130,000 to 150,000 clones in the sample, about 91% are singletons; the top ten hold more than 3%. The TCR comes from an adult in good health. Sequenced material: peripheral blood, taken on day 0 of MenACWY control vaccination.

CDR3 protein: CASSQDRTSGNTIYF. The CDR3 region has the DNA TGTGCCAGCAGCCAAGATCGGACATCCGGAAACACCATATATTTT. The rearrangement joins TRBV4-2 to TRBJ1-3; TRBD1 is a possible D gene (5 bases). V was trimmed by 0 bases and J by 4 bases, leaving 10 bases between them. The CDR3 runs 15 residues. CDR1 is LGHNA and CDR2 is YNFKEQ in the germline V gene.